Listed below are T cell receptor beta chains from one sample, sequenced in a study of CXCR3-negative and CXCR3-positive naive CD8 T cells. TCRdb reworked the 5' RACE reads into one entry per CDR3 protein, no DNA. Its table lists 150,000 or so distinct CDR3 sequences. Sequenced input: naive CXCR3+ CD8+ T cells from blood. These receptors came from a human donor in good health. Some clones in this sample may be carry-over from other donors' samples. The CDR3 runs from the conserved cysteine through the conserved F or W. Each record gives: J gene, V gene, CDR3 protein.

TRBJ2-1 TRBV5-1 CASSPGLAGVGNEQFF
TRBJ2-1 TRBV7-9 CASSLSILAGESNEQFF
TRBJ2-5 TRBV2 CATPDRAGETQYF
TRBJ1-1 TRBV20-1 CSARGPEIGTEAFF
TRBJ2-7 TRBV20-1 CSVSDRAYEQYF
TRBJ2-2 TRBV6-2/TRBV6-3 CASSYSIVPRGELFF
TRBJ2-3 TRBV5-1 CASSLGSQGDSNTQYF
TRBJ2-5 TRBV12-3/TRBV12-4 CGSSSGLAETQYF
TRBJ2-7 TRBV29-1 CSAEAGAYEQYF
TRBJ1-2 TRBV29-1 CSVEDLREGYTF
TRBJ1-3 TRBV20-1 CSARDVRDAALGGNTIYF